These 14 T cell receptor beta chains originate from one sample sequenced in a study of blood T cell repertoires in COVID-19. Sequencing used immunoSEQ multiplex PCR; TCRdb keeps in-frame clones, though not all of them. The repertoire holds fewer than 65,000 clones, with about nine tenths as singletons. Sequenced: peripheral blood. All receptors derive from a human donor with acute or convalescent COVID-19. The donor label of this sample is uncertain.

The CDR3 here is CASSKTSTSNQPQHF. The CDR3 DNA reads TGTGCCAGCAGTAAGACATCGACCAGCAATCAGCCCCAGCATTTT. This chain links TRBV28 with TRBJ1-5; D ambiguous. CDR3 length: 15 residues. The V end lost 5 bases, the J end lost 1 base, and 12 bases lay between the germline ends. Germline values: CDR1 MDHEN, CDR2 SYDVKM.

The CDR3 DNA is TGTGCCAGCGAGGGGCTAGCGGGTGAAGGATACAATGAGCAGTTCTTC. Its translation is CASEGLAGEGYNEQFF. The J gene is TRBJ2-1, the V gene TRBV5-6; 8 bases match TRBD2. Germline assignment: CDR1 SGHDT and CDR2 YYEEEE. V lost 7 bases and J lost 4; bases outside the gene matches: 13. The CDR3 loop spans 16 amino acids.

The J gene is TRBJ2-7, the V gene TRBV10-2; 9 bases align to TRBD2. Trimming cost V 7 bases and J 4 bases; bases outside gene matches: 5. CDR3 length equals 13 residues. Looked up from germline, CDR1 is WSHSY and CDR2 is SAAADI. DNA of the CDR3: TGCGCCAGCACCCCAGCGGGGGGTTACGAGCAGTACGTC. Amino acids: CASTPAGGYEQYV.

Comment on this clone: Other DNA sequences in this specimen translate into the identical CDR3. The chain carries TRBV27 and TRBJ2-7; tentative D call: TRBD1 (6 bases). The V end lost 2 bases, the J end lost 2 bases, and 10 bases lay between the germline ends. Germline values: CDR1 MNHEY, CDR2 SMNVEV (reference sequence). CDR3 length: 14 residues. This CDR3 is CASSLGQGPYEQYF. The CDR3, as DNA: TGTGCCAGCAGTTTAGGCCAGGGGCCCTACGAGCAGTACTTC.

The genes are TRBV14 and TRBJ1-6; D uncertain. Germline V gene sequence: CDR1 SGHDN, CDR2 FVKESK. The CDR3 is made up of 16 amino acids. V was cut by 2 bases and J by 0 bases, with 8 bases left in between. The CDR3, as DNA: TGTGCCAGCAGCCAAATCGGGAGCTCCTATAATTCACCCCTCCACTTT. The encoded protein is CASSQIGSSYNSPLHF.

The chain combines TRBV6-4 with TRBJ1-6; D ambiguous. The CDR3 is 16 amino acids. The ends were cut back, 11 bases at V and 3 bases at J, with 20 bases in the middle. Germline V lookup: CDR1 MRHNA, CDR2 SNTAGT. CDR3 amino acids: CAQKGQVPFYNSPLHF. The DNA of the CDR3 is TGTGCCCAGAAAGGCCAGGTGCCCTTCTATAATTCACCCCTCCACTTT.

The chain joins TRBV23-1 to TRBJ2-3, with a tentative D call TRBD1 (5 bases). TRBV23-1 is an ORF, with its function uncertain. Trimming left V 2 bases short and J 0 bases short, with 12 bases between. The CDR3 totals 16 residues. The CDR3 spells CASSQPLGASTDTQYF. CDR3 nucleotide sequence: TGCGCCAGCAGTCAACCTCTAGGGGCAAGCACAGATACGCAGTATTTT.

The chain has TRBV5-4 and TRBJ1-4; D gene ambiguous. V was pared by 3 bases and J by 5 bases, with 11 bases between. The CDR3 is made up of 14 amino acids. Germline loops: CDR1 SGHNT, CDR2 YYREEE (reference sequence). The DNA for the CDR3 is TGTGCCAGCAGCTCCAAGGGCGGGAATGAAAAACTGTTTTTT. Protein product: CASSSKGGNEKLFF.

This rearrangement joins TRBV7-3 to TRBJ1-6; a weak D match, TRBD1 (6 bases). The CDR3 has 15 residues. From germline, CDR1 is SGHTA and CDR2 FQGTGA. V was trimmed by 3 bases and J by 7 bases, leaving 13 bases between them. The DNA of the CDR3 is TGTGCCAGCAGCTTGGTCGACAGGTGGAATTCACCCCTCCACTTT. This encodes CASSLVDRWNSPLHF.

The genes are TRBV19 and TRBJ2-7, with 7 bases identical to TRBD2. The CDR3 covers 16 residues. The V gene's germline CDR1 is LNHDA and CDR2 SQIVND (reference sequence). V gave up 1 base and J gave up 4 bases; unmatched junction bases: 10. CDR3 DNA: TGTGCCAGTAGTATAGGAGGAGCGGGAAGGCGGTACGAGCAGTACTTC. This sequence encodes CASSIGGAGRRYEQYF.

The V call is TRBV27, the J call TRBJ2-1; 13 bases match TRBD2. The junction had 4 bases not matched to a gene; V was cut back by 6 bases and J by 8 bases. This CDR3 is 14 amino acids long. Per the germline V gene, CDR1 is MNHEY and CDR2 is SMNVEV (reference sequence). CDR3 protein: CASRRTSGRDEQFF. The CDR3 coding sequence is TGTGCCAGCAGGAGAACTAGCGGGAGGGATGAGCAGTTCTTC.

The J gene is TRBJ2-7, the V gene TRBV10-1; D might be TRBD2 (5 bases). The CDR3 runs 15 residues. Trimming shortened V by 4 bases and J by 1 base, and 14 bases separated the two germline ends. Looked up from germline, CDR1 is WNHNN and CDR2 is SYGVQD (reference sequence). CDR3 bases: TGCGCCAGCAGTGTGCCGGGCCCGGGGTCCTACGAGCAGTACGTC. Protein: CASSVPGPGSYEQYV.

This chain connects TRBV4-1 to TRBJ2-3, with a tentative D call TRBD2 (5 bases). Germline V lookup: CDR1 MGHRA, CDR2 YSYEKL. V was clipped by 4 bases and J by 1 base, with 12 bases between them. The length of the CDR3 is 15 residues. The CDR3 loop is CASSLRGFGTDTQYF. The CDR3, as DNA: TGCGCCAGCAGCCTCCGGGGTTTCGGCACAGATACGCAGTATTTT.

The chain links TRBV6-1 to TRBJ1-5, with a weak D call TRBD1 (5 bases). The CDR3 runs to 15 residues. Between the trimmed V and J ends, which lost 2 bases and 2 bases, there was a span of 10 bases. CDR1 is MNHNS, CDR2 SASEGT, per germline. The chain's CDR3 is CASSEWGDGNQPQHF. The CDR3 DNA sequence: TGTGCCAGCAGTGAATGGGGGGACGGCAATCAGCCCCAGCATTTT.